These 25 T cell receptor beta chains were all obtained from the same sample, sequenced in a study of T cells in Graves' hyperthyroidism and ophthalmopathy. RNA transcripts gave rise to amplified TCR beta CDR3 regions. With the HTBI primer set, the TCR CDR3 went through a first round of RT-PCR. TCRdb analysed the multiplex PCR reads with MiXCR anew, one entry per CDR3 protein. Of roughly 660,000 distinct CDR3 sequences listed, approximately 15% are singletons. Sequencing used blood. The origin of the receptors is a man aged 45-65 years with Graves' hyperthyroidism.

In nucleotides, the CDR3 is TGTGCCAGCAGCTCGACAGGTCTGAGCTCCTACGAGCAGTACTTC. Its translation: CASSSTGLSSYEQYF. The chain couples TRBV7-9 to TRBJ2-7; maybe TRBD1 (6 bases). CDR1 and CDR2 (germline): SEHNR, FQNEAQ (reference sequence). V lost 4 bases to trimming and J lost 0 bases, with 13 bases between them. The CDR3 is 15 amino acids.

The rearrangement joins TRBV28 to TRBJ2-7; D possibly matches TRBD1 or TRBD2 (5 bases each). Trimming left V 5 bases short and J 0 bases short, with 14 bases between. Per germline, CDR1 MDHEN and CDR2 SYDVKM. CDR3 length equals 15 residues. The DNA of the CDR3 is TGTGCCAGCAGTCGGGGCAGCCCCATCTCCTACGAGCAGTACTTC. Its protein product is CASSRGSPISYEQYF.

This clonotype was seen ten or more times. V gene TRBV20-1 combines with J gene TRBJ1-2; tentative D call: TRBD1 (5 bases). Germline assignment: CDR1 DFQATT and CDR2 SNEGSKA (reference sequence). CDR3 size: 11 residues. Trimming took 8 bases from V and 6 from J, leaving 13 bases between them. The CDR3 region is CSSGTLDGYTF. CDR3 coding DNA: TGCAGTTCTGGGACCTTGGATGGCTACACCTTC.

The chain couples TRBV3-1 to TRBJ2-7, with TRBD2 as a possible D gene (6 bases). The CDR3 has 13 amino acids. Trimming took 6 bases from V and 2 from J, leaving 11 bases between them. Germline values: CDR1 LGHDT, CDR2 YNNKEL (reference sequence). For the CDR3, the DNA is TGTGCCAGCAGGGCGGGACCCGCCTACGAGCAGTACTTC. Translating gives CASRAGPAYEQYF.

The chain has TRBV3-1 and TRBJ2-4; the match to TRBD2 covers 10 bases. V trimming: 0 bases; J trimming: 1 base; junction bases outside the gene matches: 9. The CDR3 loop spans 19 amino acids. Germline assignment: CDR1 LGHDT and CDR2 YNNKEL (reference sequence). The DNA for the CDR3 is TGTGCCAGCAGCCAAGACTACCCCACTAGCGGGGCCGCCAAAAACATTCAGTACTTC. Translation: CASSQDYPTSGAAKNIQYF. Combining the CDR3 with reference TRBV3-1 and TRBJ2-4 gives the whole variable domain DTAVSQTPKYLVTQMGNDKSIKCEQNLGHDTMYWYKQDSKKFLKIMFSYNNKELIINETVPNRFSPKSPDKAHLNLHINSLELGDSAVYFCASSQDYPTSGAAKNIQYFGAGTRLSVL.

The V call is TRBV5-1, the J call TRBJ1-5; D gene unclear. V dropped 0 bases and J dropped 0 bases, with 7 bases sitting between them. The CDR3 sequence is 15 residues long. Germline CDR1 reads SGHRS; CDR2 reads YFSETQ. CDR3 loop: CASSLDTASNQPQHF. The DNA of the CDR3 is TGCGCCAGCAGCTTGGACACAGCTAGCAATCAGCCCCAGCATTTT.

There are many counts of this clonotype. The rearrangement links TRBV7-8 to TRBJ2-1, with 10 positions matching TRBD2. The germline V gene has CDR1 SGHVS and CDR2 FQNEAQ. J lost 2 bases, V lost 0 bases, and 4 bases had no gene match. The CDR3 contains 17 residues. The CDR3 sequence: CASSLALAGEPYNEQFF. The CDR3 coding sequence is TGTGCCAGCAGCTTAGCTCTAGCGGGAGAACCCTACAATGAGCAGTTCTTC.

This clonotype occurred many times. The rearrangement uses TRBV10-3 and TRBJ2-2; 8 nucleotides agree with TRBD1. Germline assignment: CDR1 ENHRY and CDR2 SYGVKD. The CDR3 loop spans 16 amino acids. V was pared by 3 bases and J by 1 base, with 4 bases of the junction left unmatched. CDR3 amino acids: CAISDYGTGNTGELFF. The CDR3 DNA follows: TGTGCCATCAGTGACTACGGGACAGGGAACACCGGGGAGCTGTTTTTT.

The sample holds many counts of this clonotype. This chain uses TRBV28 with TRBJ2-7; D unresolved. Trimming pared 6 bases from V and 6 bases from J, leaving 12 bases between. Germline CDR1 and CDR2: MDHEN and SYDVKM. The CDR3 length is 12 residues. The CDR3 here is CASSRPIGEQYF. CDR3 in DNA: TGTGCCAGCAGCCGGCCTATTGGCGAGCAGTACTTC.

The J gene is TRBJ1-2, the V gene TRBV6-1, with TRBD1 matching over 7 bases. V shed 6 bases and J 7 bases; nucleotides not matched to a gene: 5. Germline CDR1 is MNHNS and CDR2 is SASEGT. There are 12 residues in the CDR3. CDR3 region: CASSAGGIGYTF. The CDR3 nucleotides are TGTGCCAGCAGCGCAGGGGGAATTGGCTACACCTTC.

This clonotype was seen a few times. This rearrangement joins TRBV29-1 to TRBJ2-2; D ambiguous. The germline gives CDR1 SQVTM, CDR2 ANQGSEA. V lost 4 bases and J lost 5, with 11 bases in between. The CDR3 runs 13 residues. The CDR3 nucleotides read TGCAGCGTTGTAATGTCCCGAACCGGGGAGCTGTTTTTT. Protein: CSVVMSRTGELFF.

The V gene is TRBV20-1, the J gene TRBJ2-1, with 10 bases identical to TRBD2. After removal of 1 base from V and 7 bases from J, the junction contained 10 bases not matched to a gene. Looked up from germline, CDR1 is DFQATT and CDR2 is SNEGSKA (reference sequence). The CDR3 runs to 16 residues. As DNA, the CDR3 is TGCAGTGCTAGAGTCTGGGCTAGCGGGAGTGGAAATGAGCAGTTCTTC. Its translation: CSARVWASGSGNEQFF.

The table lists this clonotype with many counts. V usage is TRBV27 and J usage is TRBJ2-3; 7 nucleotides match TRBD1. The CDR3 loop spans 14 amino acids. Germline loops: CDR1 MNHEY, CDR2 SMNVEV (reference sequence). Losses at the gene ends were 4 bases for V and 4 bases for J; bases not matched to a gene: 5. The CDR3 DNA reads TGTGCCAGCAGTTCGGTAGGGGGCGCAGATACGCAGTATTTT. This gives the protein CASSSVGGADTQYF.

The rearrangement links TRBV6-2 or TRBV6-3 to TRBJ2-1; D not certain. V gave up 0 bases and J gave up 8 bases, with 8 bases separating them. Germline V gene sequence: CDR1 MNHEY, CDR2 SVGEGT. The CDR3 has 13 residues. CDR3: CASSYSSRHEQFF. The CDR3 nucleotides are TGTGCCAGCAGTTACTCCAGCAGGCATGAGCAGTTCTTC.

This clonotype was observed a few times. The chain couples TRBV28 to TRBJ2-2; no firm D call. CDR1 and CDR2 (germline): MDHEN, SYDVKM. The CDR3 loop spans 15 amino acids. V lost 3 bases and J 4 bases, leaving 12 bases between the germline ends. The CDR3 coding sequence is TGTGCCAGCAGTTTCCTTCAGGCCCTCACCGGGGAGCTGTTTTTT. Its translation: CASSFLQALTGELFF.

Ten or more counts support this clonotype. This chain joins TRBV11-2 and TRBJ1-1; D possibly corresponds to TRBD1 (6 bases). V lost 6 bases, J lost 4 bases, and 9 bases lay in between. CDR1 and CDR2 from the germline V gene are SGHAT and FQNNGV. The CDR3 runs to 12 residues. The CDR3 sequence: CASRLRGTEAFF. DNA for the CDR3: TGTGCCAGCAGACTCAGGGGCACTGAAGCTTTCTTT.

This clonotype was picked up many times. The chain combines TRBV11-3 with TRBJ2-1, with TRBD2 matching 7 bases. With 1 base clipped from V and 5 bases from J, the junction kept 5 bases outside the gene matches. The germline gives CDR1 SGHNT, CDR2 YENEEA. This CDR3 is built from 15 residues. CDR3 DNA: TGTGCCAGCAGCTTAGTTGGCGGGAGTGACAATGAGCAGTTCTTC. The encoded protein is CASSLVGGSDNEQFF.

The chain carries TRBV19 and TRBJ2-6, with TRBD1 as a possible D gene (5 bases). The length of the CDR3 is 15 residues. V lost 3 bases and J lost 4, with 10 bases in between. Germline assignment: CDR1 LNHDA and CDR2 SQIVND (reference sequence). CDR3 DNA sequence: TGTGCCAGTAGTATGACAGATCTGGGGGCCAACGTCCTGACTTTC. Protein product: CASSMTDLGANVLTF.

This chain uses TRBV6-1 with TRBJ1-2, with 8 bases aligning to TRBD1. After removal of 5 bases from V and 3 bases from J, the junction contained 8 bases not matched to a gene. This CDR3 comprises 15 residues. Germline-derived CDR1 and CDR2 are MNHNS and SASEGT. CDR3 sequence reads: CASSYFDRGDYGYTF. As DNA, the CDR3 is TGTGCCAGCAGTTATTTCGACAGGGGTGACTATGGCTACACCTTC.

Comment on this clonotype: A much larger clone lies a single base off, so this may be a read error. The rearrangement joins TRBV28 to TRBJ2-3; 11 nucleotides align to TRBD2. From germline, CDR1 is MDHEN and CDR2 SYDVKM. The length of the CDR3 is 17 residues. After removal of 6 bases from V and 1 base from J, the junction contained 9 bases not matched to a gene. Here the CDR3 DNA reads TGTGCCAGCAGAGAACTGGGACTAGCGGATCGCACAGATACGCAGTATTTT. It codes for CASRELGLADRTDTQYF.

V usage is TRBV7-9 and J usage is TRBJ2-5; D uncertain. Trimming stripped 5 bases from V and 4 bases from J, with 11 bases between. Germline V gene data show CDR1 as SEHNR and CDR2 as FQNEAQ (reference sequence). The CDR3 extends over 13 amino acids. The CDR3 loop is CASSLISLETQYF. The CDR3 DNA is TGTGCCAGCAGCCTCATCAGCTTAGAGACCCAGTACTTC.

With regard to this clonotype: One junction end disagrees with the germline gene, perhaps due to a read error. This chain joins TRBV12-3 or TRBV12-4 and TRBJ2-1, with 9 positions matching TRBD2. The CDR3 runs 16 residues. As DNA, the CDR3 is TGTGCCAGCGGTTTCCATAGCGGGAGTGCCTACAATGAGCAGTTCTTC. Translating it yields CASGFHSGSAYNEQFF.

Comments on this clonotype: Compared with germline, one end of the junction differs, possibly owing to a read error. The V call is TRBV3-1, the J call TRBJ1-5; D remains unclear. CDR1 and CDR2 (germline): LGHDT, YNNKEL (reference sequence). The CDR3 has 13 amino acids. CDR3 coding DNA: TGTGCCAGCAGCCAATCTGGTAATCAGCCCCGGCATTTT. Translation gives CASSQSGNQPRHF.

The CDR3: CASSSPGHPVGRNQPQHF. CDR3 DNA sequence: TGTGCCAGCAGTTCCCCCGGACATCCGGTAGGACGCAATCAGCCCCAGCATTTT. V is TRBV28 and J is TRBJ1-5; D might be TRBD1 (5 bases). V lost 4 bases and J lost 2, with 21 bases in between. Germline CDR1 and CDR2: MDHEN and SYDVKM. This CDR3 is built from 18 residues.

There are many counts of this clonotype. This chain uses TRBV7-2 with TRBJ1-6; D gene ambiguous. The germline V gene has CDR1 SGHTA and CDR2 FQGNSA. Trimming stripped 6 bases from V and 7 bases from J, with 16 bases between. This CDR3 spans 15 amino acids. CDR3 amino acids: CASRPTRAANSPLHF. The CDR3 DNA reads TGTGCCAGCAGACCCACCCGGGCAGCAAATTCACCCCTCCACTTT.